These 8 T cell receptor beta chains were all obtained from the same sample, sequenced in a study of glioma-infiltrating T cells. The iRepertoire nested amplicon-rescue multiplex PCR amplified TCR alpha and beta CDR3s from RNA. TCRdb re-called the multiplex PCR reads with MiXCR, one entry per CDR3 protein. This repertoire shows about 190,000 distinct CDR3 sequences, around 30% found once; its top ten account for over 20%. Material for sequencing was glioma tissue, nonneoplastic brain tissue, or PBMCs (not recorded which). The receptors shown here come from a human donor with low-grade glioma or glioblastoma, undergoing nonglioma brain surgery, or in good health (not recorded which).

This clonotype was picked up many times. This sequence joins TRBV7-8 and TRBJ1-5; D is unresolved. Per germline, CDR1 SGHVS and CDR2 FQNEAQ. V was trimmed by 0 bases and J by 7 bases, leaving 16 bases between them. The CDR3 has 16 amino acids. The CDR3 DNA reads as TGTGCCAGCAGCTTAGCCCGGGGAGTGGGCAGCCAGCCCCAGCATTTT. This sequence encodes CASSLARGVGSQPQHF.

Points on this clonotype: The junction departs from germline at one end; a sequencing error may be responsible. V and J are TRBV6-2 or TRBV6-3 and TRBJ1-5; TRBD1 agrees at 7 bases. The CDR3 spans 13 residues. The germline gives CDR1 MNHEY, CDR2 SVGEGT. The CDR3 sequence: CASRRQGNQPRHF. The DNA for the CDR3 is TGTGCCAGCAGGAGACAGGGAAATCAGCCCCGGCATTTT.

The chain employs TRBV5-1 and TRBJ1-6; 7 bases line up with TRBD1. CDR3 length equals 15 residues. Unmatched junction bases numbered 4, after V lost 0 bases and J lost 7 bases. The germline gives CDR1 SGHRS, CDR2 YFSETQ. The DNA for the CDR3 is TGCGCCAGCAGCTTGGATGGGACAGCGAATTCACCCCTCCACTTT. It encodes CASSLDGTANSPLHF.

About this clonotype itself: A much larger clone is a single base away; this may be a read error. V usage is TRBV7-9 and J usage is TRBJ2-1, with D possibly matching TRBD1 (6 bases). From germline, CDR1 is SEHNR and CDR2 FQNEAQ (reference sequence). CDR3 length: 14 amino acids. Trimming took 5 bases from V and 5 from J, leaving 13 bases between them. CDR3 DNA: TGTGCCAGCAGCGTCACAGGGCTCCACAATGAGCAGTTCTTC. As protein: CASSVTGLHNEQFF.

At least ten counts were recorded for this clonotype. This CDR3 is CASSYERETGGYTF. In nucleotides, the CDR3 is TGTGCCAGCAGTTACGAGAGGGAAACTGGTGGCTACACCTTC. V usage is TRBV6-5 and J usage is TRBJ1-2; D remains unclear. Germline V CDR1 and CDR2: MNHEY, SVGAGI. The length of the CDR3 is 14 residues. V shed 2 bases and J shed 7 bases, with 14 bases lying between them.

As regards this clonotype: A much larger clone sits a single nucleotide away, making a read error possible. The V and J genes are TRBV18 and TRBJ2-6; 7 bases map to TRBD2. CDR3 length: 17 residues. V trimming: 3 bases; J trimming: 4 bases; junction bases outside the gene matches: 9. From germline, CDR1 is KGHSH and CDR2 LQKENI. DNA of the CDR3: TGTGCCAGCTCACCGAGAAGGGAGGGAGCAGGGGCCAACGTCCTGACTTTC. Its translation is CASSPRREGAGANVLTF.

This clonotype occurred many times. The chain uses TRBV7-2 and TRBJ2-7; D is perhaps TRBD1 (5 bases). Trimming removed 1 base at V and 5 bases at J, with 18 bases between. Germline CDR1 and CDR2: SGHTA and FQGNSA. CDR3 size: 16 residues. The CDR3 nucleotides are TGTGCCAGCAGCTTAGTGTTGGGTAGGGGATCCCACGAGCAGTACTTC. Translating it yields CASSLVLGRGSHEQYF.

This clonotype was counted many times. The gene calls are TRBV5-5 and TRBJ2-7; D is unresolved. Germline CDR1 is SGHKS and CDR2 is YYEKEE (reference sequence). This CDR3 has 13 amino acids. V was shortened by 1 base and J by 0 bases, with 5 bases between the two germline ends. The CDR3 reads CASSLPSSYEQYF. CDR3 sequence (DNA): TGTGCCAGCAGCTTGCCTAGCTCCTACGAGCAGTACTTC.